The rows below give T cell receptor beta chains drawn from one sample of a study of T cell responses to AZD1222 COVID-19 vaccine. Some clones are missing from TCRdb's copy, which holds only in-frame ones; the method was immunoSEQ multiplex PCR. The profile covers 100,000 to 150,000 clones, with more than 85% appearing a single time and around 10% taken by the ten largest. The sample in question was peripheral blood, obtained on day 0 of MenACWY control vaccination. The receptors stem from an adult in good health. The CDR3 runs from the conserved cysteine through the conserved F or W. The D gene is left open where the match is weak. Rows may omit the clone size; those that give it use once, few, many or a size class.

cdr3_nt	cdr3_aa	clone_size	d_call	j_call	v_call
TGTGCCAGCAGCCCCGGACTAGCGATGTTCTTC	CASSPGLAMFF	once	TRBD2	TRBJ2-1	TRBV11-3
TGTGCCAGCAGCTTAGAGGGGAGCTCTGGAAACACCATATATTTT	CASSLEGSSGNTIYF	NA	NA	TRBJ1-3	TRBV13
TGTGCCAGCAGCTTGGAAGGGTGGGGGGCTAACTATGGCTACACCTTC	CASSLEGWGANYGYTF	NA	NA	TRBJ1-2	TRBV5-4
TGTGCCACCAGTGATTTTCAACCTAACCCATCCTACGAGCAGTACTTC	CATSDFQPNPSYEQYF	NA	NA	TRBJ2-7	TRBV24-1
TGTGCCAGCAGCCCCCGGGCAGGGGGCGCCACCGGGGAGCTGTTTTTT	CASSPRAGGATGELFF	NA	TRBD1	TRBJ2-2	TRBV7-3
TGTGCCTGGAGTGTACCGGGGCAGCCCCAGCATTTT	CAWSVPGQPQHF	NA	NA	TRBJ1-5	TRBV30
TGCGCCAGCAGCTTTAACGACTTTGACACTGAAGCTTTCTTT	CASSFNDFDTEAFF	NA	NA	TRBJ1-1	TRBV5-1
TGTGCCAGTAGCGGCAGCACAGATACGCAGTATTTT	CASSGSTDTQYF	NA	NA	TRBJ2-3	TRBV19
TGTGCCAGCAGCCTGAGCTGGGTTTCGGGACAGGGGATCAGCCACGAGCAGTACTTC	CASSLSWVSGQGISHEQYF	NA	TRBD1	TRBJ2-7	TRBV5-6
TGTGCCAGCAGTTACTTACCTGGTGAAAAACTGTTTTTT	CASSYLPGEKLFF	NA	NA	TRBJ1-4	TRBV6-5
TGCGCCAGCAGCTGGAGCGGGCCCAGCTCCTACGAGCAGTACTTC	CASSWSGPSSYEQYF	NA	NA	TRBJ2-7	TRBV5-1
TGTGCCAGCAGTGAAGGGTCTGGCCGCACAGATACGCAGTATTTT	CASSEGSGRTDTQYF	NA	NA	TRBJ2-3	TRBV2
TGTGCCAGCAGCCCCGGGACTAGCGGCTACAATGAGCAGTTCTTC	CASSPGTSGYNEQFF	once	TRBD2	TRBJ2-1	TRBV7-9
TGTGCCAGCAGCTGCGAGTGGGGAAACTGCACTGAAGCTTTCTTT	CASSCEWGNCTEAFF	NA	NA	TRBJ1-1	TRBV7-9
TGTGCCAGCAGCCCCGATGGTCGGGGGTCAGGCAAAGATGAAGCTTTCTTT	CASSPDGRGSGKDEAFF	NA	NA	TRBJ1-1	TRBV7-3
TGTGCCTGCCGGGACAGGGGTAACTATGGCTACACCTTC	CACRDRGNYGYTF	NA	TRBD1	TRBJ1-2	TRBV28
TGTGCCATCAGTCCCGGGTCCTCCAAATCAGAGACCCAGTACTTC	CAISPGSSKSETQYF	NA	NA	TRBJ2-5	TRBV10-3
TGTGCCACCAGCAGCGGCCGAAATGGCCACAATGAGCAGTTCTTC	CATSSGRNGHNEQFF	NA	NA	TRBJ2-1	TRBV15
TGTGCCAGCAGTTTGGGGCTAGGGGAGACCCAGTACTTC	CASSLGLGETQYF	NA	NA	TRBJ2-5	TRBV12-3/TRBV12-4
TGCGCCAGCAGCTCCGGGACAGGCGGCCCGTTGAGAACTGAAGCTTTCTTT	CASSSGTGGPLRTEAFF	NA	TRBD1	TRBJ1-1	TRBV5-1
TGCAGCGTTGAAGGTACGACAGGGGAGCTGTTTTTT	CSVEGTTGELFF	NA	NA	TRBJ2-2	TRBV29-1
TGTGCCAGCAGTCAAAACAGGAACACCGGGGAGCTGTTTTTT	CASSQNRNTGELFF	NA	NA	TRBJ2-2	TRBV7-2
TGTGCCAGCTCACCACGGGCAGCGCTTGAGCAGTTCTTC	CASSPRAALEQFF	NA	NA	TRBJ2-1	TRBV18
TGTGCCAGCAGCTTGGATGGCAGGGGGGAAGGCTACACCTTC	CASSLDGRGEGYTF	NA	TRBD1	TRBJ1-2	TRBV5-5
TGTGCCAGCAGTTCCGGAGGGTGGCCTTACGAGCAGTACTTC	CASSSGGWPYEQYF	NA	NA	TRBJ2-7	TRBV27
TGCGCCAGCAGCCCGGGGCCTAGCGGATCACAAGAGACCCAGTACTTC	CASSPGPSGSQETQYF	NA	TRBD2	TRBJ2-5	TRBV5-1
TGTGCCAGTCAGGCCCCGGGACAGGGGTACAATGAGCAGTTCTTC	CASQAPGQGYNEQFF	NA	TRBD1	TRBJ2-1	TRBV19
TGTGCCAGCAGTTACTCCTCACAGGGGGGAAACACCATATATTTT	CASSYSSQGGNTIYF	NA	TRBD1	TRBJ1-3	TRBV6-5
TGCGCCAGCAGCCAAGTTTCCTCCTCCTACGAGCAGTACTTC	CASSQVSSSYEQYF	NA	NA	TRBJ2-7	TRBV4-1
TGTGCCACCAGCCACGCAGGGTTTTCTGGGGCCAACGTCCTGACTTTC	CATSHAGFSGANVLTF	NA	NA	TRBJ2-6	TRBV15
TGTGCCTGGAGTGTACCCGGGGCAGATACGCAGTATTTT	CAWSVPGADTQYF	NA	NA	TRBJ2-3	TRBV30
TGTGCCAGCAGCCAAGTGGGGACTAGCGGAGCCTACGAGCAGTACTTC	CASSQVGTSGAYEQYF	NA	TRBD2	TRBJ2-7	TRBV4-2
TGTGCCAGCAGTCCCACCCAGGGGCCCGGGGAGCTGTTTTTT	CASSPTQGPGELFF	NA	NA	TRBJ2-2	TRBV27